The table lists the clone carrying this TCR beta chain with many counts. Its antigen is unknown. With 5 bases clipped from V and 6 bases from J, the junction kept 8 bases outside the gene matches. Germline CDR1 SNHLY, CDR2 FYNNEI. The CDR3 is 15 residues long. These data originate in a study of regulatory T cells in long-lasting Graves disease. General observations from the study: New patients shared fewer than 1,000 public clonotypes, and persistent patients shared more, with about 2,700.

Indicated time point: persistent/refractory GD, antithyroid drugs over 5 years with positive TRAb. Scientists built the TCR library using RNA that was extracted from PBMCs. Graves' disease diagnosis used American Thyroid Association guidelines. An endocrinology department in Xi'an, China, recruited the patients. Construction of the TCR beta libraries employed iRepertoire HTBI primers in conjunction with Arm-PCR of CDR3 regions. A single record per CDR3 protein comes from TCRdb applying MiXCR to the multiplex PCR reads. The sample has about 660,000 distinct CDR3 sequences, around 30% seen once. This receptor was taken from a female donor with Graves disease. The rearrangement joins TRBV2 to TRBJ2-7; TRBD2 agrees at 12 bases. This sample comprised peripheral blood mononuclear cells (PBMCs), obtained when the disease was refractory, from a patient treated with antithyroid drugs. CDR3 sequence reads: CASSWTSGVSSEQYF. The CDR3 DNA follows: TGTGCCAGCAGTTGGACTAGCGGGGTCTCTTCCGAGCAGTACTTC.